This T cell receptor (beta chain) was sequenced in a study of control samples from healthy donors and cancer patients. Germline V gene lookup returns CDR1 MGHRA and CDR2 YSYEKL. V lost 5 bases and J lost 5, with 12 bases in between. The length of the CDR3 is 13 residues. The sample holds one count of this clone. Repertoires were generated with immunoSEQ multiplex PCR, while TCRdb's copy carries only in-frame clones and drops some. Of approximately 150,000 clones listed, 94% are singletons. The TCR was taken from a woman between 18 and 29 years old in good health. Sequenced material: blood. The chain combines TRBV4-1 with TRBJ1-2; a possible D gene is TRBD1 (6 bases). The CDR3 is CASSFGQKYGYTF. In DNA, the CDR3 is TGCGCCAGCAGCTTCGGACAGAAGTATGGCTACACCTTC.